The clone carrying this T cell receptor beta chain appeared a few times. As the sequencing template, cDNA was produced by extracting RNA and reverse transcribing it. Produced via immunoSEQ multiplex PCR; TCRdb's table is partial and in-frame only. This table holds about 120,000 clones, more than 45% found once. This sample stems from a study of CD8+ T cells in alopecia areata. Treatment denoted: oral pan-JAK inhibitor, 5-10 mg twice daily. V lost 6 bases to trimming and J lost 4 bases; unmatched junction nucleotides: 5. CDR1 and CDR2 (germline): SQVTM, ANQGSEA. This CDR3 region has 13 residues. This chain joins TRBV29-1 and TRBJ1-2, with 10 nucleotides matching TRBD1. Material: CD4+ T cells sorted from blood, obtained at week 4, from a patient treated with tofacitinib. This clonotype originated in a human donor with alopecia areata. CDR3 amino acids: CSVGTGEGYGYTF. The CDR3 region has the DNA TGCAGCGTGGGGACAGGGGAAGGCTATGGCTACACCTTC.